The 32 T cell receptor beta chains presented below share a single source sample, sequenced in a study of cytomegalovirus exposure and HLA in healthy donors. The PCR was carried out with 60 Vbeta primers and 13 Jbeta primers. Only in-frame clones appear in the TCRdb table, and some are missing; sequencing was by immunoSEQ multiplex PCR. The table includes 80,000 to 100,000 clones, under 75% detected once. The sample was PBMCs. These receptors originate from a man in his forties or fifties in good health and CMV-seronegative.

V gene TRBV18 combines with J gene TRBJ1-3; TRBD1 agrees at 7 bases. Looked up from germline, CDR1 is KGHSH and CDR2 is LQKENI. Losses at the gene ends were 0 bases for V and 0 bases for J; bases not matched to a gene: 2. The CDR3 is 16 residues long. CDR3 coding DNA: TGTGCCAGCTCACCACCGGCAGGGGGCTCTGGAAACACCATATATTTT. This translates into CASSPPAGGSGNTIYF.

This clone was seen a single time. The rearrangement links TRBV27 to TRBJ1-5, with D uncertain. The ends were cut back, 5 bases at V and 0 bases at J, with 17 bases in the middle. The CDR3 spans 17 residues. Per germline, CDR1 MNHEY and CDR2 SMNVEV (reference sequence). The CDR3 nucleotides are TGTGCCAGCAGTCCCTACGGGGAAGATTATAGCAATCAGCCCCAGCATTTT. This encodes CASSPYGEDYSNQPQHF.

The chain joins TRBV25-1 to TRBJ1-1; TRBD1 matches 9 bases. The CDR3 has 15 amino acids. The germline V gene encodes CDR1 MGHDK and CDR2 SYGVNS. Trimming at V came to 2 bases and at J to 5 bases, leaving 6 bases not matched to a gene. CDR3 region: CASSEPGDRATEAFF. CDR3 nucleotides: TGTGCCAGCAGTGAACCCGGGGACAGGGCGACTGAAGCTTTCTTT. Looking up the rest from reference TRBV25-1 and TRBJ1-1 gives the full variable domain: EADIYQTPRYLVIGTGKKITLECSQTMGHDKMYWYQQDPGMELHLIHYSYGVNSTEKGDLSSESTVSRIRTEHFPLTLESARPSHTSQYLCASSEPGDRATEAFFGQGTRLTVV.

The V and J genes are TRBV28 and TRBJ2-7; D unresolved. This CDR3 region has 12 residues. V was shortened by 2 bases and J by 7 bases, with 9 bases between the two germline ends. CDR1 and CDR2 (germline): MDHEN, SYDVKM. Written as DNA, the CDR3 is TGTGCCAGCAGTTTAAGCGATTTGGAGCAGTACTTC. Translating gives CASSLSDLEQYF.

CDR3 in DNA: TGTGCCAGCAGCGCCGGGACTACCTCTACCGGGGAGCTGTTTTTT. It translates to CASSAGTTSTGELFF. The chain links TRBV7-3 to TRBJ2-2; 7 bases map to TRBD2. Germline V CDR1 and CDR2: SGHTA, FQGTGA. The CDR3 sequence is 15 residues long. V shed 5 bases, J shed 5 bases, and the junction held 8 bases outside the gene matches.

The rearrangement joins TRBV30 to TRBJ2-7; unclear D gene. The CDR3 loop spans 12 amino acids. Germline-derived CDR1 and CDR2 are GTSNPN and SVGIG (reference sequence). Deletions cut 1 base from V and 6 bases from J, with 10 bases between. CDR3 residues: CAWSGAFAEQYF. The CDR3 nucleotides are TGTGCCTGGAGTGGAGCCTTTGCCGAGCAGTACTTC.

This clone was picked up a small number of times. The CDR3 sequence is CASSRTGAEGYGYTF. As DNA, the CDR3 is TGTGCCAGCAGTCGGACAGGGGCTGAGGGCTATGGCTACACCTTC. The J gene is TRBJ1-2, the V gene TRBV11-1, with 9 bases matching TRBD1. The germline V gene has CDR1 SGHAT and CDR2 FQDESV (reference sequence). The CDR3 contains 15 residues. Trimming cost V 6 bases and J 4 bases; bases outside gene matches: 9.

The CDR3 DNA follows: TGTGCCATCAGACGGACAGGGGGGAGGGAAACTGAAGCTTTCTTT. It codes for CAIRRTGGRETEAFF. The V gene is TRBV10-3, the J gene TRBJ1-1, with 10 bases lining up with TRBD1. This CDR3 spans 15 amino acids. The germline V gene encodes CDR1 ENHRY and CDR2 SYGVKD. The trim removed 6 bases at V and 5 bases at J, leaving 9 bases unmatched.

The rearrangement uses TRBV19 and TRBJ2-7, with TRBD1 as a possible D gene (6 bases). CDR1 is LNHDA and CDR2 is SQIVND in the germline V gene (reference sequence). The CDR3 sequence is 14 residues long. V shed 3 bases and J shed 6 bases, with 15 bases lying between them. Here the CDR3 reads CASSMFQQGGEQYF. The CDR3 bases are TGTGCCAGTAGTATGTTCCAACAGGGTGGCGAGCAGTACTTC.

Concerning this clone itself: Distinct nucleotide sequences in the sample also encode this CDR3. V and J are TRBV6-4 and TRBJ1-1; D is unclear. V lost 4 bases and J lost 2, with 8 bases in between. The CDR3 consists of 13 residues. The germline V gene encodes CDR1 MRHNA and CDR2 SNTAGT. The CDR3 here is CASSVRGNTEAFF. The CDR3 DNA sequence: TGTGCCAGCAGTGTACGGGGAAACACTGAAGCTTTCTTT.

The chain carries TRBV5-1 and TRBJ2-3; D is possibly TRBD1 (6 bases). This CDR3 region has 15 residues. From germline, CDR1 is SGHRS and CDR2 YFSETQ. The ends were cut back, 0 bases at V and 8 bases at J, with 16 bases in the middle. The CDR3 DNA follows: TGCGCCAGCAGCTTGGCCCCAGGGGTATCTGGTACGCAGTATTTT. Amino acid sequence: CASSLAPGVSGTQYF.

This CDR3 reads CAWKKREPYYEQYF. In nucleotides, the CDR3 is TGTGCCTGGAAGAAGCGGGAGCCGTACTACGAGCAGTACTTC. The V call is TRBV30, the J call TRBJ2-7, with 8 bases identical to TRBD2. Germline V gives CDR1 GTSNPN, CDR2 SVGIG (reference sequence). V shed 4 bases and J 3 bases; nucleotides not matched to a gene: 8. The CDR3 length is 14 residues.

This rearrangement joins TRBV27 to TRBJ1-2; 8 bases are a match to TRBD1. The CDR3 length is 14 residues. Germline CDR1 reads MNHEY; CDR2 reads SMNVEV (reference sequence). Unmatched junction bases numbered 7, after V lost 6 bases and J lost 4 bases. The CDR3 protein is CASSPSGGSYGYTF. Here the CDR3 DNA reads TGTGCCAGCAGCCCGTCAGGGGGCAGCTATGGCTACACCTTC.

This clone showed up just a few times. The chain employs TRBV11-2 and TRBJ1-6; a possible D gene is TRBD1 (5 bases). Trimming pared 1 base from V and 9 bases from J, leaving 10 bases between. Germline CDR1 is SGHAT and CDR2 is FQNNGV. CDR3 length: 14 amino acids. As DNA, the CDR3 is TGTGCCAGCAGCTTAGGACAGCCTCCTTCACCCCTCCACTTT. The encoded protein is CASSLGQPPSPLHF.

This clone was counted only a few times. The rearrangement links TRBV25-1 to TRBJ1-5, with 8 nucleotides matching TRBD1. Per the germline V gene, CDR1 is MGHDK and CDR2 is SYGVNS. The CDR3 extends over 14 amino acids. The ends lost 4 bases at V and 7 bases at J; junction bases unmatched: 6. CDR3 in DNA: TGTGCCAGCAGTGCGGACAGGGAGGGGCAGCCCCAGCATTTT. It translates to CASSADREGQPQHF.

The rearrangement uses TRBV7-6 and TRBJ1-5; a weak D match, TRBD1 (6 bases). Germline assignment: CDR1 SGHVS and CDR2 FNYEAQ. Trimming removed 5 bases from V and 6 bases from J, with 11 bases in between. This CDR3 is built from 13 residues. The CDR3 spells CASSRQAGQPQHF. In DNA form, the CDR3 reads TGTGCCAGCAGCCGACAGGCGGGTCAGCCCCAGCATTTT.

The chain couples TRBV20-1 to TRBJ1-4; D uncertain. The germline V gene has CDR1 DFQATT and CDR2 SNEGSKA (reference sequence). V was pared by 6 bases and J by 8 bases, with 10 bases between. The CDR3 runs 11 residues. The DNA for the CDR3 is TGCAGTGCCGCGGCTCGGGAAAAACTGTTTTTT. The encoded protein is CSAAAREKLFF.

The J gene is TRBJ2-1, the V gene TRBV27; the D gene is possibly TRBD1 (6 bases). Germline V CDR1 and CDR2: MNHEY, SMNVEV (reference sequence). CDR3 length: 15 amino acids. The ends were cut back, 4 bases at V and 3 bases at J, with 13 bases in the middle. The CDR3 protein is CASSSPGEFYNEQFF. CDR3 coding DNA: TGTGCCAGCAGTTCTCCAGGGGAATTCTACAATGAGCAGTTCTTC.

This sequence joins TRBV28 and TRBJ2-7; weak D call: TRBD2 (6 bases). V lost 1 base, J lost 9 bases, and 16 bases lay in between. Germline lookup yields CDR1 MDHEN and CDR2 SYDVKM. The CDR3 consists of 14 residues. The chain's CDR3 is CASSLSGGSGGQYF. The CDR3 coding sequence is TGTGCCAGCAGTTTATCTGGGGGGTCTGGCGGGCAGTACTTC.

The chain employs TRBV5-1 and TRBJ2-6, with TRBD2 matching over 7 bases. The CDR3 is made up of 18 amino acids. V shed 4 bases and J 0 bases; nucleotides not matched to a gene: 10. Germline CDR1 is SGHRS and CDR2 is YFSETQ. The CDR3 DNA reads as TGCGCCAGCAGCCTGACGGGACTACTGATCTCTGGGGCCAACGTCCTGACTTTC. Amino acids: CASSLTGLLISGANVLTF. The full variable domain, in which reference TRBV5-1 and TRBJ2-6 provide the parts outside the CDR3, is KAGVTQTPRYLIKTRGQQVTLSCSPISGHRSVSWYQQTPGQGLQFLFEYFSETQRNKGNFPGRFSGRQFSNSRSEMNVSTLELGDSALYLCASSLTGLLISGANVLTFGAGSRLTVL.

The rearrangement links TRBV27 to TRBJ1-1; D is possibly TRBD1 (5 bases). Trimming pared 0 bases from V and 7 bases from J, leaving 12 bases between. The CDR3 has 14 residues. CDR1 is MNHEY and CDR2 is SMNVEV in the germline V gene (reference sequence). The CDR3 DNA is TGTGCCAGCAGTTTATCGACAGCCTCAGATGAAGCTTTCTTT. Its protein product is CASSLSTASDEAFF.

In its sample, this clone was seen a few times. This chain links TRBV6-5 with TRBJ2-1, with TRBD2 matching over 7 bases. The CDR3 sequence is 14 residues long. CDR1 is MNHEY, CDR2 SVGAGI, per germline. The V and J ends lost 6 bases and 5 bases, in that order; junction bases with no gene match: 7. The DNA of the CDR3 is TGTGCCAGCAGACACCGGGACTACCACAATGAGCAGTTCTTC. Amino acid sequence: CASRHRDYHNEQFF.

The V and J genes are TRBV19 and TRBJ1-5; TRBD1 aligns across 8 bases. V shed 5 bases and J 5 bases; nucleotides not matched to a gene: 11. Germline CDR1 LNHDA, CDR2 SQIVND (reference sequence). CDR3 length: 16 amino acids. For the CDR3, the DNA is TGTGCCAGTAGTTGGCGGGTGGACAGGGCACATCAGCCCCAGCATTTT. This codes for CASSWRVDRAHQPQHF.

The chain recombines TRBV28 with TRBJ1-1; tentative D call: TRBD1 (6 bases). The CDR3 has 15 amino acids. Germline V gene lookup returns CDR1 MDHEN and CDR2 SYDVKM. With 5 bases removed from V and 0 bases from J, the gap between germline ends came to 13 bases. In DNA, the CDR3 is TGTGCCAGCAGTCCCGGTGACAGGTTGAACACTGAAGCTTTCTTT. It specifies CASSPGDRLNTEAFF.

The sample holds a few counts of this clone. The rearrangement uses TRBV27 and TRBJ1-2; 7 bases map to TRBD1. Per germline, CDR1 MNHEY and CDR2 SMNVEV (reference sequence). The CDR3 spans 13 residues. V gave up 3 bases and J gave up 3 bases; unmatched junction bases: 1. CDR3 in DNA: TGTGCCAGCAGTTTTGGGACAGACTATGGCTACACCTTC. Its translation: CASSFGTDYGYTF.

The chain combines TRBV11-2 with TRBJ2-7; 9 nucleotides agree with TRBD1. The CDR3 contains 15 residues. The germline V gene encodes CDR1 SGHAT and CDR2 FQNNGV. V shed 1 base, J shed 4 bases, and the junction held 5 bases outside the gene matches. The CDR3: CASSLVDRGSYEQYF. The CDR3 DNA sequence: TGTGCCAGCAGCTTAGTAGACAGGGGGTCATACGAGCAGTACTTC.

On this clone: The germline gene is not matched at one end of the junction; a read error may be the cause. The chain uses TRBV15 and TRBJ2-7; tentative D call: TRBD2 (6 bases). The CDR3 spans 12 residues. Germline CDR1 LNHNV, CDR2 YYDKDF (reference sequence). CDR3 nucleotides: TGTGCCACCAGCAGAGTTGGAGGGTTGAGGAGTTTC. Its protein product is CATSRVGGLRSF.

This clone was counted only a few times. CDR3 residues: CASSQVTGSSYEQYF. The DNA for the CDR3 is TGTGCCAGCAGCCAAGTGACAGGGAGCTCCTACGAGCAGTACTTC. The chain links TRBV4-2 to TRBJ2-7; 7 bases are a match to TRBD1. CDR3 length: 15 amino acids. Germline V gene data show CDR1 as LGHNA and CDR2 as YNFKEQ. V lost 1 base to trimming and J lost 0 bases; unmatched junction nucleotides: 3.

The CDR3, as DNA: TGTGCCAGCAGCCCGATAGGACAGGGGATTGATACGCAGTATTTT. Protein sequence: CASSPIGQGIDTQYF. The chain joins TRBV7-2 to TRBJ2-3, with 9 nucleotides matching TRBD1. This CDR3 has 15 residues. Germline V gene lookup returns CDR1 SGHTA and CDR2 FQGNSA. J was trimmed by 6 bases and V by 5 bases; bases with no gene match: 9.

Remarks on this clone: At one end the junction does not follow the germline gene, possibly because of a read error. The chain joins TRBV7-6 to TRBJ2-3, with 7 bases aligning to TRBD2. Germline V CDR1 and CDR2: SGHVS, FNYEAQ. The CDR3 is made up of 16 amino acids. The CDR3 sequence is CASSLAAGVGGGTQYF. Here the CDR3 DNA reads TGTGCCAGCAGCCTAGCCGCGGGAGTGGGGGGGGGTACGCAGTATTTT.

This clone was seen more than once but under ten times. This rearrangement joins TRBV19 to TRBJ2-7; 10 bases match TRBD2. J gave up 6 bases and V 5 bases, and 10 bases lay outside the gene matches. Looked up from germline, CDR1 is LNHDA and CDR2 is SQIVND (reference sequence). CDR3 length equals 15 residues. In DNA form, the CDR3 reads TGTGCCAGTAGTGCCCCGGGACTAGCGAGGGGCGAGCAGTACTTC. Translation: CASSAPGLARGEQYF. Full variable domain (missing parts from reference TRBV19 and TRBJ2-7): DGGITQSPKYLFRKEGQNVTLSCEQNLNHDAMYWYRQDPGQGLRLIYYSQIVNDFQKGDIAEGYSVSREKKESFPLTVTSAQKNPTAFYLCASSAPGLARGEQYFGPGTRLTVT.

The chain has TRBV6-1 and TRBJ2-7; 11 nucleotides agree with TRBD2. The CDR3 loop spans 14 amino acids. CDR1 is MNHNS, CDR2 SASEGT, per germline. V lost 6 bases to trimming and J lost 4 bases; unmatched junction nucleotides: 5. CDR3 region: CASRKLAGVYEQYF. In DNA, the CDR3 is TGTGCCAGCAGGAAACTAGCGGGAGTATACGAGCAGTACTTC.